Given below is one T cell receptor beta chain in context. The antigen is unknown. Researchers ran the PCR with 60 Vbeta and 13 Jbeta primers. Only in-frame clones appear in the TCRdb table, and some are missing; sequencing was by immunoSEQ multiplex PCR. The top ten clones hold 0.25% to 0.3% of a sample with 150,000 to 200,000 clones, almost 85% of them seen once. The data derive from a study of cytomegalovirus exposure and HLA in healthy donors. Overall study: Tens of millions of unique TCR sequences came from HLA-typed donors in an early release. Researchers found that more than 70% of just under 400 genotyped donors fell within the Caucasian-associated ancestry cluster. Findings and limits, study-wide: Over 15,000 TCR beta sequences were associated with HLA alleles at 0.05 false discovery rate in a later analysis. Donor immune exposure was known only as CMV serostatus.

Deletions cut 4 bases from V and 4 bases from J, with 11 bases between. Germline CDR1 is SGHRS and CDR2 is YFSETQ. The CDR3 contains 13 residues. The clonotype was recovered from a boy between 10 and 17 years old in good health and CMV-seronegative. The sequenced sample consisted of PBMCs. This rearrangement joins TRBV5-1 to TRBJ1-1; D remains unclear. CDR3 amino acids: CASSPRIGTEAFF. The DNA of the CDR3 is TGCGCCAGCAGCCCGAGGATTGGCACTGAAGCTTTCTTT.